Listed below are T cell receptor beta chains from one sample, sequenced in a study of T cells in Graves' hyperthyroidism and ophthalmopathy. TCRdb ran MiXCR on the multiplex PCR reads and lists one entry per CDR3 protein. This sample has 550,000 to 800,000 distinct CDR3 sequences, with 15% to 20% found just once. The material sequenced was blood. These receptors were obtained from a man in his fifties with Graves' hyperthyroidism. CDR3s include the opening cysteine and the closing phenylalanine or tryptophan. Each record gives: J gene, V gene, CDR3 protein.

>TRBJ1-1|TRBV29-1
CSVGSGLNTEAFF
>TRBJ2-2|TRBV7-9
CASSLATAGELFF
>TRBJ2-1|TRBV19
CASSIQGRAWDEQFF
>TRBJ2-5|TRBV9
CASSVAQKTQYF
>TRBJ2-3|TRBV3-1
CASSQEASGAPTDTQYF
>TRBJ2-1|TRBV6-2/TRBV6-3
CASRAGDTYNEQFF
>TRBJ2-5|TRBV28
CASTATGVRETQYF
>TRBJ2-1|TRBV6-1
CASSPLVSGRAGEQFF
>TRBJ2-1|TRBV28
CASSQQLAGGYNEQFF
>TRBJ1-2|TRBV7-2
CASSLSPSSGAGYTF
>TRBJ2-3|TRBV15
CATSRERETDTQYF
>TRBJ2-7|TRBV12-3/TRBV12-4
CASSPRTPSEQYF
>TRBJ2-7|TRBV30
CAWRTLSGLTSYEQYF
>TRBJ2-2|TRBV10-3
CAIRQTGRTGELFF
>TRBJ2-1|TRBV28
CASSLWGRVYNEQFF
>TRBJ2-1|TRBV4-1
CASSQRIGTGGGLAAYNEQFF
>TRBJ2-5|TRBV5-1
CASSWGPATGETQYF
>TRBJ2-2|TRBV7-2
CASSSYGQNTGELFF
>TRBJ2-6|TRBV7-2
CASSSLETAYSGANVLTF
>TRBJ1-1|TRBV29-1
CSANRDREAFF
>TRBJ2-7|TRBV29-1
CSVGDPDKVFYEQYF
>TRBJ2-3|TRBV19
CASGSGPASSTDTQYF
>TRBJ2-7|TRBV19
CASSIGSGTGAYEQYF
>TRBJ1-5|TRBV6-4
CVSSEVERQPQHF
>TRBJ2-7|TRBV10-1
CASSESSQGARYEQYF
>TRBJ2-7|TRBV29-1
CSVGRDTYEQYF
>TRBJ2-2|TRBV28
CASSPVFLSGANTGELFF
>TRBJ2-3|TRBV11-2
CASSPHRAIKPLDTQYF
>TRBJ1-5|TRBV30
CAWSVDSNQPQHF
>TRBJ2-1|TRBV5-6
CASSLDKGYQAGNEQFF
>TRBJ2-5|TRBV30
CAWSDPGGGAQYF
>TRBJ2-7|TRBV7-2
CASARLGARERYEQYF
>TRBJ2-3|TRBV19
CSSGTIHTDTQYF
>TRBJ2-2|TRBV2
CASSERRAATGELLF
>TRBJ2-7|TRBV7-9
CAGDGAGSGSFYEQYF
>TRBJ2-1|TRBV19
CASSRLGVTEQFF
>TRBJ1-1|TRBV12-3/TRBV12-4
CASRGDRNTEAFF
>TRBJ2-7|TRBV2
CASSELAGVYEQYF
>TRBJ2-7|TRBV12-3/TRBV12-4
CASSYSVGNEQYF
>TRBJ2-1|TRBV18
CASSPRDRADNEQFF
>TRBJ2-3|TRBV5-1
CASSLGSGIGSDTQYF